This entry lists 29 T cell receptor beta chains sequenced from one sample in a study of spatial heterogeneity in lung cancer. TCRdb reanalysed the 5' RACE reads using MiXCR and keeps one entry per CDR3 protein. The sample lists about 22,000 distinct CDR3 sequences; about 5% were seen once. Time point reported: sample taken at primary tumor resection. This sample comprised PBMCs, obtained at surgery. The receptors stem from a male donor with early-stage non-small cell lung cancer.

This clonotype was counted a single time. Just one base apart from a much larger clone, this may be a read error. The genes are TRBV2 and TRBJ2-1, with 8 positions matching TRBD2. The DNA end favors TRBJ2-7, so the J call may be wrong. In germline, CDR1 is SNHLY, CDR2 FYNNEI. This CDR3 contains 11 residues. The CDR3 DNA follows: TGTGCCCAGCGGGAGACGGGCGAGCAGTACTTC. It codes for CAQRETGEQYF.

This clonotype has only a few counts. V is TRBV20-1 and J is TRBJ2-3; 11 bases match TRBD2. V was clipped by 6 bases and J by 1 base; unmatched bases: 3. Looked up from germline, CDR1 is DFQATT and CDR2 is SNEGSKA (reference sequence). The CDR3 covers 14 residues. CDR3 DNA: TGCAGTGCGCTGGGACTAGCGGGCACAGATACGCAGTATTTT. Translating it yields CSALGLAGTDTQYF.

This clonotype came up many times. The rearrangement joins TRBV28 to TRBJ2-7; 8 positions agree with TRBD1. The CDR3 sequence is 13 residues long. V gave up 6 bases and J gave up 5 bases; unmatched junction bases: 6. The germline gives CDR1 MDHEN, CDR2 SYDVKM. Written as DNA, the CDR3 is TGTGCCAGCAGACGACAGGGGTCGGACGAGCAGTACTTC. Encoded protein: CASRRQGSDEQYF.

In this sample, this clonotype is medium-sized (0.01 to 0.1%). The chain has TRBV28 and TRBJ2-7, with unresolved D. The CDR3 has 12 residues. Deletions cut 1 base from V and 3 bases from J, with 4 bases between. Per the germline V gene, CDR1 is MDHEN and CDR2 is SYDVKM. CDR3 sequence reads: CASSLSGYEQYF. In DNA, the CDR3 is TGTGCCAGCAGTTTATCCGGCTACGAGCAGTACTTC.

This clonotype was detected ten times or more. This chain connects TRBV7-2 to TRBJ2-1; a weak D match, TRBD1 (5 bases). The V gene's germline CDR1 is SGHTA and CDR2 FQGNSA. V was trimmed by 4 bases and J by 8 bases, leaving 9 bases between them. The CDR3 runs to 12 residues. CDR3 in DNA: TGTGCCAGCAGCTCCACAGGTTATGAGCAGTTCTTC. Encoded protein: CASSSTGYEQFF. Filled out from reference TRBV7-2 and TRBJ2-1, the complete variable domain reads GAGVSQSPSNKVTEKGKDVELRCDPISGHTALYWYRQSLGQGLEFLIYFQGNSAPDKSGLPSDRFSAERTGGSVSTLTIQRTQQEDSAVYLCASSSTGYEQFFGPGTRLTVL.

V is TRBV28 and J is TRBJ1-5; possibly TRBD1 for D (5 bases). Germline loops: CDR1 MDHEN, CDR2 SYDVKM. Trimming left V 2 bases short and J 3 bases short, with 14 bases between. This CDR3 spans 16 amino acids. This CDR3 is CASSLPGQGVNQPQHF. The CDR3 bases are TGTGCCAGCAGTTTACCTGGTCAGGGAGTCAATCAGCCCCAGCATTTT.

The J gene is TRBJ1-1, the V gene TRBV20-1, with no clear D. The CDR3 extends over 13 amino acids. CDR1 and CDR2 from the germline V gene are DFQATT and SNEGSKA (reference sequence). Trimming stripped 3 bases from V and 0 bases from J, with 8 bases between. CDR3 amino acids: CSASAQVNTEAFF. In DNA, the CDR3 is TGCAGTGCTAGCGCGCAGGTGAACACTGAAGCTTTCTTT.

Ten or more counts support this clonotype. V gene TRBV28 combines with J gene TRBJ2-5; TRBD2 might be the D (5 bases). CDR1 is MDHEN and CDR2 is SYDVKM in the germline V gene. The CDR3 extends over 14 amino acids. Trimming shortened V by 2 bases and J by 5 bases, and 12 bases separated the two germline ends. For the CDR3, the DNA is TGTGCCAGCAGTTTAAGTCCGGGATTGGAGACCCAGTACTTC. Translated, it gives CASSLSPGLETQYF.

In this sample, this clonotype turned up many times. V usage is TRBV28 and J usage is TRBJ1-6, with D possibly being TRBD1 (5 bases). The CDR3 consists of 15 residues. The ends were cut back, 6 bases at V and 6 bases at J, with 15 bases in the middle. The germline V gene has CDR1 MDHEN and CDR2 SYDVKM. This CDR3 reads CASRLAGARNSPLHF. The CDR3 nucleotides are TGTGCCAGCAGACTGGCCGGGGCTCGTAATTCACCCCTCCACTTT. The variable domain in full, completed from reference TRBV28 and TRBJ1-6, reads DVKVTQSSRYLVKRTGEKVFLECVQDMDHENMFWYRQDPGLGLRLIYFSYDVKMKEKGDIPEGYSVSREKKERFSLILESASTNQTSMYLCASRLAGARNSPLHFGNGTRLTVT.

This clonotype was recorded at least ten times. V gene TRBV5-1 combines with J gene TRBJ2-1, with D uncertain. This CDR3 is built from 13 residues. V lost 1 base to trimming and J lost 5 bases, with 7 bases between them. CDR1 and CDR2 from the germline V gene are SGHRS and YFSETQ. CDR3 amino acids: CASSLRENNEQFF. DNA for the CDR3: TGCGCCAGCAGCTTGCGAGAGAACAATGAGCAGTTCTTC.

This clonotype was picked up many times. The V call is TRBV25-1, the J call TRBJ2-3, with D uncertain. Looked up from germline, CDR1 is MGHDK and CDR2 is SYGVNS. Trimming took 2 bases from V and 2 from J, leaving 8 bases between them. The CDR3 is made up of 14 amino acids. Written as DNA, the CDR3 is TGTGCCAGCAGTGAAGCTCACGTCACAGATACGCAGTATTTT. Encoded protein: CASSEAHVTDTQYF. The variable domain in full, completed from reference TRBV25-1 and TRBJ2-3, reads EADIYQTPRYLVIGTGKKITLECSQTMGHDKMYWYQQDPGMELHLIHYSYGVNSTEKGDLSSESTVSRIRTEHFPLTLESARPSHTSQYLCASSEAHVTDTQYFGPGTRLTVL.

The chain uses TRBV19 and TRBJ2-5; D could derive from TRBD1 or TRBD2 (5 bases each). The CDR3 contains 13 residues. V was cut by 3 bases and J by 4 bases, with 9 bases left in between. Germline values: CDR1 LNHDA, CDR2 SQIVND (reference sequence). CDR3 residues: CASSMMRGETQYF. The CDR3 nucleotides are TGTGCCAGTAGTATGATGAGGGGAGAGACCCAGTACTTC.

This clonotype has a count of ten or more. CDR3 sequence (DNA): TGCGCCAGCAGCTTGGGACCCGGAACGGGCACCGGGGAGCTGTTTTTT. Encoded protein: CASSLGPGTGTGELFF. The chain joins TRBV5-1 to TRBJ2-2; D remains ambiguous. Trimming took 0 bases from V and 4 from J, leaving 13 bases between them. The CDR3 runs 16 residues. Germline-derived CDR1 and CDR2 are SGHRS and YFSETQ. The whole variable domain, filled in from reference TRBV5-1 and TRBJ2-2, reads KAGVTQTPRYLIKTRGQQVTLSCSPISGHRSVSWYQQTPGQGLQFLFEYFSETQRNKGNFPGRFSGRQFSNSRSEMNVSTLELGDSALYLCASSLGPGTGTGELFFGEGSRLTVL.

This clonotype was seen a single time. The junction departs from the called germline gene at one end, perhaps through a read error. This sequence joins TRBV7-7 and TRBJ2-5; 16 bases are a match to TRBD2. Germline V gives CDR1 SSHAT, CDR2 FNYEAQ (reference sequence). The CDR3 covers 16 residues. The CDR3 DNA is TGTGCTAGCAGCCCGGGACTAGCGGGAGGGGCGGAGACCCAGTACTTC. Its protein product is CASSPGLAGGAETQYF.

In the case of this clonotype: A much bigger clone sits one base away, suggesting this may be a read error. V and J are TRBV7-9 and TRBJ2-7; D uncertain. The CDR3 covers 14 residues. The V end lost 1 base, the J end lost 3 bases, and 10 bases lay between the germline ends. Germline CDR1 is SEHNR and CDR2 is FQNEAQ (reference sequence). CDR3 amino acids: CASSLGSRSYEQYF. In DNA form, the CDR3 reads TGTGCCAGCAGCTTAGGTTCACGTAGCTACGAGCAGTACTTC. Drawing the rest from reference TRBV7-9 and TRBJ2-7, the complete variable domain is DTGVSQNPRHKITKRGQNVTFRCDPISEHNRLYWYRQTLGQGPEFLTYFQNEAQLEKSRLLSDRFSAERPKGSFSTLEIQRTEQGDSAMYLCASSLGSRSYEQYFGPGTRLTVT.

This clonotype has at least ten counts. The chain carries TRBV19 and TRBJ2-1; 9 nucleotides agree with TRBD2. The CDR3 extends over 13 amino acids. Per germline, CDR1 LNHDA and CDR2 SQIVND (reference sequence). V shed 4 bases and J 6 bases; nucleotides not matched to a gene: 1. CDR3 amino acids: CASSSGGANEQFF. The DNA of the CDR3 is TGTGCCAGTAGTAGCGGGGGGGCCAATGAGCAGTTCTTC.

This chain uses TRBV27 with TRBJ1-4, with D maybe TRBD1 (5 bases). This CDR3 has 15 amino acids. Trimming shortened V by 5 bases and J by 7 bases, and 17 bases separated the two germline ends. Looked up from germline, CDR1 is MNHEY and CDR2 is SMNVEV (reference sequence). The DNA for the CDR3 is TGTGCCAGCAGTGGACTCGACAATAGGGGTGAAAAACTGTTTTTT. Translated: CASSGLDNRGEKLFF.

This clonotype came up many times. This chain connects TRBV28 to TRBJ1-5, with 11 bases fitting TRBD1. Germline-derived CDR1 and CDR2 are MDHEN and SYDVKM. V was clipped by 5 bases and J by 0 bases; unmatched bases: 9. The CDR3 consists of 18 residues. CDR3 sequence (DNA): TGTGCCAGCAGTGGGGGACAGGGGGTCCCTTATAGCAATCAGCCCCAGCATTTT. Translated, it gives CASSGGQGVPYSNQPQHF. The complete variable domain, with remaining parts taken from reference TRBV28 and TRBJ1-5, reads DVKVTQSSRYLVKRTGEKVFLECVQDMDHENMFWYRQDPGLGLRLIYFSYDVKMKEKGDIPEGYSVSREKKERFSLILESASTNQTSMYLCASSGGQGVPYSNQPQHFGDGTRLSIL.

For this clonotype: The junction shows a germline mismatch at one end, possibly a read error. The CDR3 bases are TGTGCCAGCAGCTTGGCGCCCCTGAGACTGGATTTT. Its protein product is CASSLAPLRLDF. The chain employs TRBV5-8 and TRBJ1-4; D gene ambiguous. Germline CDR1 and CDR2: SGHTS and YDEGEE. This CDR3 has 12 amino acids.

This clonotype was recorded many times. This chain uses TRBV7-2 with TRBJ2-3; D is ambiguous. The germline CDR1 and CDR2 sequences are SGHTA and FQGNSA. The CDR3 spans 14 residues. V was shortened by 4 bases and J by 1 base, with 9 bases between the two germline ends. DNA for the CDR3: TGTGCCAGCAGCTCCAAGTGGGGCACAGATACGCAGTATTTT. Amino acid sequence: CASSSKWGTDTQYF.

Many counts were recorded for this clonotype. The genes are TRBV9 and TRBJ2-3, with D possibly being TRBD1 (6 bases). The CDR3 covers 16 residues. Trimming removed 3 bases at V and 0 bases at J, with 14 bases between. Germline-derived CDR1 and CDR2 are SGDLS and YYNGEE. The CDR3 spells CASSARQAYSTDTQYF. DNA for the CDR3: TGTGCCAGCAGCGCTCGACAGGCCTATAGCACAGATACGCAGTATTTT.

The rearrangement joins TRBV5-6 to TRBJ2-2; D may be TRBD2 (5 bases). Germline CDR1 and CDR2: SGHDT and YYEEEE. The CDR3 spans 17 residues. Trimming removed 2 bases from V and 0 bases from J, with 14 bases in between. This CDR3 reads CASSFFGILANTGELFF. The DNA of the CDR3 is TGTGCCAGCAGCTTTTTCGGGATTCTCGCGAACACCGGGGAGCTGTTTTTT. The full variable domain, completed using reference TRBV5-6 and TRBJ2-2, is DAGVTQSPTHLIKTRGQQVTLRCSPKSGHDTVSWYQQALGQGPQFIFQYYEEEERQRGNFPDRFSGHQFPNYSSELNVNALLLGDSALYLCASSFFGILANTGELFFGEGSRLTVL.

This clonotype was recorded at least ten times. V is TRBV5-1 and J is TRBJ2-1; 7 bases agree with TRBD2. The CDR3 contains 15 residues. V trimming: 4 bases; J trimming: 6 bases; junction bases outside the gene matches: 10. Germline V gene lookup returns CDR1 SGHRS and CDR2 YFSETQ. The CDR3 DNA reads as TGCGCCAGCAGCCCCGGAGGGTGGGAGGGCAATGAGCAGTTCTTC. Its translation: CASSPGGWEGNEQFF. The variable domain in full, completed from reference TRBV5-1 and TRBJ2-1, reads KAGVTQTPRYLIKTRGQQVTLSCSPISGHRSVSWYQQTPGQGLQFLFEYFSETQRNKGNFPGRFSGRQFSNSRSEMNVSTLELGDSALYLCASSPGGWEGNEQFFGPGTRLTVL.

There are many counts of this clonotype. This sequence joins TRBV10-3 and TRBJ1-5; D is possibly TRBD1 (5 bases). The CDR3 is made up of 15 amino acids. Trimming cost V 3 bases and J 7 bases, with 16 bases left between them. CDR1 is ENHRY, CDR2 SYGVKD, per germline. CDR3 in DNA: TGTGCCATCAGTGATTCGGGGAGGGGTGTGCAGCCCCAGCATTTT. This codes for CAISDSGRGVQPQHF.

This clonotype was counted a few times. The chain links TRBV14 to TRBJ2-7; 7 nucleotides agree with TRBD2. The germline V gene encodes CDR1 SGHDN and CDR2 FVKESK. Trimming took 4 bases from V and 2 from J; bases not matched to a gene: 8. The CDR3 runs 15 residues. CDR3 in DNA: TGTGCCAGCAGCCGGACCGGGACTACAGCCTACGAGCAGTACTTC. This encodes CASSRTGTTAYEQYF.

The chain carries TRBV30 and TRBJ2-5, with D unresolved. The CDR3 length is 13 residues. Germline values: CDR1 GTSNPN, CDR2 SVGIG (reference sequence). V was pared by 0 bases and J by 3 bases, with 8 bases between. CDR3 coding DNA: TGTGCCTGGAGTGTAGGTGTGAAAGAGACCCAGTACTTC. Its translation is CAWSVGVKETQYF.

At least ten counts were recorded for this clonotype. The chain links TRBV6-5 to TRBJ2-1, with D perhaps assigned TRBD1 or TRBD2 (6 bases each). This CDR3 is 15 amino acids long. With 0 bases removed from V and 7 bases from J, the gap between germline ends came to 13 bases. CDR1 MNHEY and CDR2 SVGAGI come from the germline V gene. CDR3 nucleotide sequence: TGTGCCAGCAGTTACTCCTACAGGGAGGTGAATGAGCAGTTCTTC. It yields the protein CASSYSYREVNEQFF.

This clonotype was seen repeatedly, ten times or more. V and J are TRBV20-1 and TRBJ2-3; the D call may be TRBD1 or TRBD2 (7 bases each). The germline V gene has CDR1 DFQATT and CDR2 SNEGSKA (reference sequence). The CDR3 length is 17 residues. Trimming cost V 5 bases and J 9 bases, with 30 bases left between them. The DNA of the CDR3 is TGCAGTGCTTCAGACAGGGTTCTAGCGGCCTCTAAAGACACGCAGTATTTT. Its protein is CSASDRVLAASKDTQYF.

The sample holds many counts of this clonotype. This chain joins TRBV2 and TRBJ2-5; the match to TRBD2 covers 7 bases. The CDR3 loop spans 14 amino acids. V dropped 1 base and J dropped 5; count of bases not matched to a gene: 4. In germline, CDR1 is SNHLY, CDR2 FYNNEI. The CDR3 protein is CASSEETSLETQYF. CDR3 DNA sequence: TGTGCCAGCAGTGAAGAGACTAGCCTGGAGACCCAGTACTTC.